This passage covers 21 T cell receptor beta chains from one sample sequenced in a study of blood T cells in healthy people across ages (dated by TCRdb to between 2014 and 2017). Libraries were constructed by 5' RACE. For sequencing, an Illumina HiSeq 2500 was employed. A second PCR of about 6 to 11 cycles was run with a J-beta primer mix and a sample-barcoded 5' primer. TCRdb handled the public reads itself, with Q25 trimming in fastp and clone calling in MiXCR, and kept productive beta chains. Rows matching on CDR3 protein sequence are summarized as one entry with the most common DNA and genes. This sample is represented by about 2 million distinct CDR3 sequences; roughly 52% of them were singletons. The ten largest clones take up roughly 2.1% of the sample. Source material: blood. The receptors stem from a woman aged 40 to 55 in good health.

This clonotype was seen more than once but under ten times. The rearrangement joins TRBV7-8 to TRBJ2-1, with TRBD1 matching 7 bases. After removal of 2 bases from V and 3 bases from J, the junction contained 7 bases not matched to a gene. There are 16 residues in the CDR3. CDR1 and CDR2 (germline): SGHVS, FQNEAQ. The CDR3 DNA reads TGTGCCAGCAGCTTACCTTGGACAGGAGACTACAATGAGCAGTTCTTC. This codes for CASSLPWTGDYNEQFF.

The V call is TRBV9, the J call TRBJ2-3; 7 bases line up with TRBD1. CDR1 is SGDLS and CDR2 is YYNGEE in the germline V gene. The CDR3 extends over 18 amino acids. With V trimmed by 2 bases and J by 4 bases, 16 bases remained unmatched. The CDR3 is CASSVHVSGTEPPDTQYF. CDR3 nucleotide sequence: TGTGCCAGCAGCGTCCATGTGTCGGGGACAGAACCACCAGATACGCAGTATTTT.

V is TRBV6-2 or TRBV6-3 and J is TRBJ2-1; D uncertain. The CDR3 is made up of 15 amino acids. The V gene lost 7 bases and the J gene lost 2 bases, with 15 bases spanning the gap. Germline lookup yields CDR1 MNHEY and CDR2 SVGEGT. CDR3 in DNA: TGTGCCAGCAACGAGGCCCTTGCCACCTACAATGAGCAGTTCTTC. It codes for CASNEALATYNEQFF.

Only a few counts were recorded for this clonotype. This chain joins TRBV6-2 or TRBV6-3 and TRBJ1-1, with 7 bases fitting TRBD1. Germline assignment: CDR1 MNHEY and CDR2 SVGEGT. This CDR3 is 14 amino acids long. Germline trimming cut 6 bases from V and 4 bases from J; bases unmatched to any gene: 8. This chain's CDR3 is CASSMTGSVTEAFF. As DNA, the CDR3 is TGTGCCAGCAGCATGACAGGGTCTGTCACTGAAGCTTTCTTT.

The chain uses TRBV5-1 and TRBJ2-6; TRBD1 aligns across 7 bases. Germline CDR1 SGHRS, CDR2 YFSETQ. The CDR3 length is 18 residues. J gave up 0 bases and V 3 bases, and 9 bases lay outside the gene matches. The CDR3 sequence is CASSSGRQGPSGANVLTF. The CDR3 DNA reads as TGCGCCAGCAGCTCGGGGCGACAGGGTCCCTCTGGGGCCAACGTCCTGACTTTC.

This sequence joins TRBV2 and TRBJ2-4; D may be TRBD2 (6 bases). With the DNA end fitting TRBJ2-7 better, the J assignment may be wrong. This CDR3 has 16 amino acids. Germline CDR1 is SNHLY and CDR2 is FYNNEI. CDR3 nucleotides: TGTGCCAGCAGTCCAACTAGCTTCAAAAGCTCCTACGAGCAGTACTTC. This translates into CASSPTSFKSSYEQYF.

The chain links TRBV5-1 to TRBJ2-1, with 8 bases identical to TRBD1. This CDR3 comprises 15 residues. With 4 bases clipped from V and 4 bases from J, the junction kept 7 bases outside the gene matches. Looked up from germline, CDR1 is SGHRS and CDR2 is YFSETQ. The CDR3, as DNA: TGCGCCAGCAGCCCGGGCAGGGGGCAATACAATGAGCAGTTCTTC. It is translated as CASSPGRGQYNEQFF.

The rearrangement joins TRBV6-5 to TRBJ1-2, with D unresolved. The V and J ends lost 0 bases and 2 bases respectively, with 13 bases between them. CDR1 is MNHEY, CDR2 SVGAGI, per germline. The CDR3 has 16 amino acids. Here the CDR3 DNA reads TGTGCCAGCAGTTACTCGATAAGTGGGTCAAACTATGGCTACACCTTC. As protein: CASSYSISGSNYGYTF.

This sequence joins TRBV7-8 and TRBJ2-3, with D possibly TRBD2 on 5 matching bases. Looked up from germline, CDR1 is SGHVS and CDR2 is FQNEAQ. The CDR3 has 20 residues. The V and J ends lost 2 bases and 0 bases respectively, with 24 bases between them. CDR3 protein: CASSLKISRAFPLSTDTQYF. CDR3 nucleotides: TGTGCCAGCAGCTTAAAGATTTCGCGGGCTTTTCCTCTTAGCACAGATACGCAGTATTTT. The variable domain in full, completed from reference TRBV7-8 and TRBJ2-3, reads GAGVSQSPRYKVAKRGQDVALRCDPISGHVSLFWYQQALGQGPEFLTYFQNEAQLDKSGLPSDRFFAERPEGSVSTLKIQRTQQEDSAVYLCASSLKISRAFPLSTDTQYFGPGTRLTVL.

J is TRBJ2-1 and V is TRBV20-1, with unresolved D. There are 15 residues in the CDR3. Trimming took 0 bases from V and 0 from J, leaving 9 bases between them. CDR1 is DFQATT and CDR2 is SNEGSKA in the germline V gene (reference sequence). The CDR3 loop is CSARDLKGSYNEQFF. As DNA, the CDR3 is TGCAGTGCTAGAGATCTCAAGGGCTCCTACAATGAGCAGTTCTTC.

The genes are TRBV7-9 and TRBJ2-7; 8 bases align to TRBD2. Unmatched junction bases numbered 9, after V lost 5 bases and J lost 0 bases. The CDR3 runs to 16 residues. Looked up from germline, CDR1 is SEHNR and CDR2 is FQNEAQ (reference sequence). The CDR3 spells CASSPPERGLSYEQYF. DNA for the CDR3: TGTGCCAGCAGCCCTCCGGAGCGGGGGCTCTCCTACGAGCAGTACTTC. The complete variable domain, with remaining parts taken from reference TRBV7-9 and TRBJ2-7, reads DTGVSQNPRHKITKRGQNVTFRCDPISEHNRLYWYRQTLGQGPEFLTYFQNEAQLEKSRLLSDRFSAERPKGSFSTLEIQRTEQGDSAMYLCASSPPERGLSYEQYFGPGTRLTVT.

As to this clonotype: One end of the junction fails to match germline, which may point to a read error. The rearrangement uses TRBV6-5 and TRBJ2-5; 9 positions match TRBD2. This CDR3 region has 15 residues. In germline, CDR1 is MNHEY, CDR2 SVGAGI. The chain's CDR3 is CASRRRGGAKETLYF. The CDR3 DNA reads TGTGCCAGCAGGAGACGCGGGGGGGCTAAGGAGACCCTGTACTTC.

For the CDR3, the DNA is TGTGCCAGCAGCGTAGGACTAGCGGACTCCTACGAGCAGTACTTC. Translating it yields CASSVGLADSYEQYF. The chain recombines TRBV9 with TRBJ2-7, with 9 bases lining up with TRBD2. V was pared by 0 bases and J by 0 bases, with 1 base of the junction left unmatched. The CDR3 has 15 amino acids. Germline CDR1 is SGDLS and CDR2 is YYNGEE.

This clonotype was counted between two and nine times. The gene calls are TRBV20-1 and TRBJ1-5; D is unresolved. Germline CDR1 reads DFQATT; CDR2 reads SNEGSKA (reference sequence). V lost 7 bases and J lost 0, with 7 bases in between. This CDR3 is built from 12 residues. In DNA, the CDR3 is TGCAGTGACCATCATAGCAATCAGCCCCAGCATTTT. Protein sequence: CSDHHSNQPQHF.

This clonotype occurred a few times. The chain has TRBV12-3 or TRBV12-4 and TRBJ1-1, with TRBD1 matching over 7 bases. The CDR3 is 14 residues long. The V gene end was trimmed by 7 bases and the J gene end by 4 bases; junction bases not matched to a gene: 9. CDR3 amino acids: CASTLDRAGTEAFF. The CDR3 DNA sequence: TGTGCCAGCACCCTAGACAGGGCTGGCACTGAAGCTTTCTTT.

The rearrangement uses TRBV5-1 and TRBJ2-5; 8 nucleotides line up with TRBD1. The length of the CDR3 is 14 residues. V lost 5 bases to trimming and J lost 3 bases; unmatched junction nucleotides: 6. Germline V gene lookup returns CDR1 SGHRS and CDR2 YFSETQ. CDR3 amino acids: CASSGTGAKETQYF. CDR3 nucleotides: TGCGCCAGCAGTGGGACAGGAGCTAAAGAGACCCAGTACTTC.

The chain joins TRBV29-1 to TRBJ2-7, with 7 positions matching TRBD1. The V gene's germline CDR1 is SQVTM and CDR2 ANQGSEA. V lost 5 bases and J lost 0; bases outside the gene matches: 10. The CDR3 contains 15 residues. This chain's CDR3 is CSVQTDRRGSYEQYF. CDR3 nucleotides: TGCAGCGTTCAAACGGACAGGCGAGGCTCCTACGAGCAGTACTTC.

The V and J genes are TRBV7-9 and TRBJ1-2; D unclear. The CDR3 length is 12 residues. V was clipped by 2 bases and J by 8 bases, with 9 bases between them. CDR1 SEHNR and CDR2 FQNEAQ come from the germline V gene (reference sequence). CDR3 region: CASSLSYGGYTF. The CDR3 DNA is TGTGCCAGCAGCTTATCCTACGGCGGCTACACCTTC.

This clonotype was detected only a few times. The gene calls are TRBV28 and TRBJ2-1; 13 nucleotides match TRBD2. Germline CDR1 and CDR2: MDHEN and SYDVKM. V shed 5 bases, J shed 4 bases, and the junction held 2 bases outside the gene matches. The CDR3 has 15 amino acids. CDR3 DNA: TGTGCCAGCAGTGTGACTAGCGGGAGGTACAATGAGCAGTTCTTC. It translates to CASSVTSGRYNEQFF.

The chain has TRBV27 and TRBJ1-2, with D perhaps matching TRBD1 (5 bases). Trimming shortened V by 1 base and J by 0 bases, and 9 bases separated the two germline ends. The CDR3 is 15 residues long. Germline assignment: CDR1 MNHEY and CDR2 SMNVEV (reference sequence). The CDR3 DNA reads as TGTGCCAGCAGTTTATTGGGGGGAACTAACTATGGCTACACCTTC. This codes for CASSLLGGTNYGYTF.

This sequence joins TRBV7-8 and TRBJ1-6; 7 bases align to TRBD1. CDR1 is SGHVS and CDR2 is FQNEAQ in the germline V gene. The junction had 16 bases not matched to a gene; V was cut back by 5 bases and J by 9 bases. CDR3 size: 17 residues. CDR3 sequence reads: CASSPFGQDRVGSPLHF. The CDR3 DNA reads as TGTGCCAGCAGCCCCTTTGGACAGGACCGGGTGGGTTCACCCCTCCACTTT.